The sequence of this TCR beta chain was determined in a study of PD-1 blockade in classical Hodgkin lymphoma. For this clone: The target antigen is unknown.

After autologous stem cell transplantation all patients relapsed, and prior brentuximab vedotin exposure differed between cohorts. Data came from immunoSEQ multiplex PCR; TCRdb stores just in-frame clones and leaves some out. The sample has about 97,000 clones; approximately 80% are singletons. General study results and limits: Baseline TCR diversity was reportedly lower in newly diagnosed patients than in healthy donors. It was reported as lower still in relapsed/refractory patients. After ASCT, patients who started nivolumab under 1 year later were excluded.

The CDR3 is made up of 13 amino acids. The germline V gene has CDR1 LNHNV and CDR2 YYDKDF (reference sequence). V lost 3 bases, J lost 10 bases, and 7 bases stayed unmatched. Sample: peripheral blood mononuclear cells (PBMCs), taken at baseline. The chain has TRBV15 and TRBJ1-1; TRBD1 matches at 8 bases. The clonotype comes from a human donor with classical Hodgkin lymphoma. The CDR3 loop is CATSSLKQGGAFF. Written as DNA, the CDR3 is TGTGCCACCAGCAGCCTAAAACAGGGGGGAGCTTTCTTT.